This T cell receptor beta chain emerged from a study of cytomegalovirus exposure and HLA in healthy donors. Both 60 Vbeta primers and 13 Jbeta primers went into the PCR. Assay: immunoSEQ multiplex PCR; the TCRdb copy retains only in-frame clones and omits some. The table includes 200,000 to 300,000 clones, about 85% detected once. Of note for this clone: Its target is unknown.

The germline V gene has CDR1 LGHNT and CDR2 FRNRAP. The V and J ends lost 6 bases and 3 bases, in that order; junction bases with no gene match: 5. CDR3 length equals 15 residues. Findings of the study overall: The study designated 164 TCR beta chains cytomegalovirus-associated.

The sequencing input was PBMCs. V gene TRBV12-5 combines with J gene TRBJ2-7; TRBD2 aligns across 13 bases. The receptor was derived from a girl aged 2-10 years in good health and CMV-seronegative. CDR3 amino acids: CASGPGLAGVYEQYF. CDR3 sequence (DNA): TGTGCTAGTGGACCCGGACTAGCGGGAGTCTACGAGCAGTACTTC.